Sequencing of this TCR beta chain was carried out in a study of radiation and T cells in renal cell carcinoma. Study summary: Nephrectomy followed 15 Gy stereotactic body radiation by 4 weeks.

In the case of this clone: Its antigen is not known.

This sample's time point: blood 2 weeks post-SBRT. This sample's treatment: 15 Gy SBRT to primary tumor, nephrectomy 4 weeks later. After SBRT, blood was collected at 2 and 4 weeks, plus baseline. The patient's renal cell carcinoma had clear cell pathology. Study observations and caveats: From baseline, blood top tumor clonotypes peaked at 2 weeks post-radiation.

Germline-derived CDR1 and CDR2 are SGDLS and YYNGEE. The V end was cut by 4 bases, the J end by 1 base, with 11 bases between. The CDR3 is 14 amino acids. The method was immunoSEQ multiplex PCR; TCRdb's version includes in-frame clones alone and lacks a portion of them. The sample lists about 130,000 clones, around 89% seen once, with more than 5% in the top ten. The J gene is TRBJ1-2, the V gene TRBV9; D uncertain. The starting material was blood, obtained from a patient whose treatment included radiotherapy and nephrectomy. This TCR derives from an older woman with renal cell carcinoma. The CDR3 region has the DNA TGTGCCAGCAGCCCTACATGGGGTAACTATGGCTACACCTTC. It codes for CASSPTWGNYGYTF.